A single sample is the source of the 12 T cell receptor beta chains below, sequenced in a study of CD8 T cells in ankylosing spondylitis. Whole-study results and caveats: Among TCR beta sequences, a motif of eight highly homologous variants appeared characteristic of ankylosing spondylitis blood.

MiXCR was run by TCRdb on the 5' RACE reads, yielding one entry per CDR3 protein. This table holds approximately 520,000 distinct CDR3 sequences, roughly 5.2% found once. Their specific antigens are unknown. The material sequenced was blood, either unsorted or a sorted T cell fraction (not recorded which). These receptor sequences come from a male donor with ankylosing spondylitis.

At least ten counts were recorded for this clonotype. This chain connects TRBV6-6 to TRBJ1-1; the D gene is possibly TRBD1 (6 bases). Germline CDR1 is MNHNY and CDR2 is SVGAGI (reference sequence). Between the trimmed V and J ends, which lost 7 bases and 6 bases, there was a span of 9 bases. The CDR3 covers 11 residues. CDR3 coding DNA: TGTGCCAGCATCTGGGGGCCTGAAGCTTTCTTT. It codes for CASIWGPEAFF.

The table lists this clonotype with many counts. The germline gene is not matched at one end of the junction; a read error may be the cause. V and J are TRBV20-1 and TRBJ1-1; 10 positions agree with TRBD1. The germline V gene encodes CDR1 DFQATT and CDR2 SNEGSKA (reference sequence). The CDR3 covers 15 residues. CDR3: CSARVPGQGYTEAFF. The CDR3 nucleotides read TGCAGTGCGAGAGTTCCGGGACAGGGGTACACTGAAGCTTTCTTT.

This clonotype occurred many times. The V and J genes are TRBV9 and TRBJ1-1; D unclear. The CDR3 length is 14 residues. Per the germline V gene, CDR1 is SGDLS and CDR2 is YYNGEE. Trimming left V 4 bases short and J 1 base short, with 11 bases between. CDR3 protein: CASSPTAQNTEAFF. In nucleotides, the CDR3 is TGTGCCAGCAGCCCCACAGCCCAGAACACTGAAGCTTTCTTT.

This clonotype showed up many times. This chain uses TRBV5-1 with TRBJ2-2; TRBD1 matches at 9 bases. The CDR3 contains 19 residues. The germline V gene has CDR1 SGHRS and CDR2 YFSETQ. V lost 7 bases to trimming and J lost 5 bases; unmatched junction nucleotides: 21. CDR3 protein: CASGIQGARAKAWTGELFF. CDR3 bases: TGCGCCAGCGGAATACAGGGGGCGCGAGCCAAAGCGTGGACCGGGGAGCTGTTTTTT.

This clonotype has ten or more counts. The CDR3 sequence: CASSRDRAWEKLFF. In nucleotides, the CDR3 is TGTGCCAGCAGCCGCGACAGGGCTTGGGAAAAACTGTTTTTT. The chain is built from TRBV12-3 or TRBV12-4 and TRBJ1-4; 7 bases fit TRBD1. V lost 6 bases, J lost 8 bases, and 9 bases stayed unmatched. The CDR3 length is 14 residues.

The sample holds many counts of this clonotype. In DNA, the CDR3 is TGCGCCAGCAGCTTGGCAGGACAGGCCGTAACGGGTTCACCCCTCCACTTT. Amino acid sequence: CASSLAGQAVTGSPLHF. This chain joins TRBV5-1 and TRBJ1-6; 7 nucleotides line up with TRBD1. This CDR3 comprises 17 residues. The V gene end was trimmed by 0 bases and the J gene end by 9 bases; junction bases not matched to a gene: 12. Germline V gives CDR1 SGHRS, CDR2 YFSETQ.

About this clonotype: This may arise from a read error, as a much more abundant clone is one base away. This CDR3 reads CASSQTGGEQPQHF. In DNA, the CDR3 is TGTGCCAGCAGTCAGACAGGGGGCGAGCAGCCCCAGCATTTT. The chain uses TRBV28 and TRBJ1-5, with TRBD1 identical over 10 bases. This CDR3 contains 14 residues. In germline, CDR1 is MDHEN, CDR2 SYDVKM. V gave up 5 bases and J gave up 7 bases; unmatched junction bases: 5.

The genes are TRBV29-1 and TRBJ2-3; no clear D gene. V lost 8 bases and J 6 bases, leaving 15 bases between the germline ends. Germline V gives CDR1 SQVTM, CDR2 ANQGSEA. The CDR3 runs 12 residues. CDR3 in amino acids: CSLIRIGDTQYF. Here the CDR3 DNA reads TGCAGCCTCATACGGATAGGGGATACGCAGTATTTT.

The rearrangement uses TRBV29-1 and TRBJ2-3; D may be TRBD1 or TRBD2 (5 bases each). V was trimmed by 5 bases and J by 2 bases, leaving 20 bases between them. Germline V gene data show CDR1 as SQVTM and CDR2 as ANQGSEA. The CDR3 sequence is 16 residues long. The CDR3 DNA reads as TGCAGCGTTATCGGGACGAAGTCCAGATACACAGATACGCAGTATTTT. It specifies CSVIGTKSRYTDTQYF.

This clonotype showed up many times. The CDR3 DNA reads TGTGCCAGCAGCGGAACTGGCAATCAGCCCCAGCATTTT. This codes for CASSGTGNQPQHF. The chain is built from TRBV12-3 or TRBV12-4 and TRBJ1-5, with unresolved D. With 6 bases removed from V and 2 bases from J, the gap between germline ends came to 8 bases. This CDR3 has 13 amino acids.

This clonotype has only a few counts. CDR3 sequence reads: CASSIDRGLGAFF. The CDR3 DNA follows: TGTGCCAGCAGCATTGACAGGGGGCTCGGAGCTTTCTTT. The chain carries TRBV11-2 and TRBJ1-1, with 10 bases fitting TRBD1. CDR1 SGHAT and CDR2 FQNNGV come from the germline V gene. The length of the CDR3 is 13 residues. The V gene end was trimmed by 5 bases and the J gene end by 10 bases; junction bases not matched to a gene: 7.

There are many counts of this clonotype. The CDR3: CASSYTGGRTEAFF. CDR3 in DNA: TGTGCCAGCAGTTACACAGGGGGCCGTACTGAAGCTTTCTTT. This chain joins TRBV6-5 and TRBJ1-1; 9 bases match TRBD1. With V trimmed by 2 bases and J by 5 bases, 3 bases remained unmatched. Per germline, CDR1 MNHEY and CDR2 SVGAGI. CDR3 length: 14 residues.